The source of this TCR beta chain is a study of human T cells and chemical hapten exposure. Turning to the study itself: Across the whole study, which lasted 20 to 30 weeks, patients were given diphenylcyclopropenone on the scalp once a week. Enrolled patients were predominantly female and had alopecia areata, totalis or universalis. Upper back patch tests used 0.01% DPC, scored after 6 days.

Ten or more counts support this clonotype. The time point is: patch test 1, 2 weeks after DPC sensitization. Treatment in this sample: therapeutic diphenylcyclopropenone sensitization with weekly scalp DPC. Participating donors were patients with alopecia, aged 18 to 70 years, considered appropriate candidates for DPC. Germline V gives CDR1 SGHRS, CDR2 YFSETQ. V dropped 0 bases and J dropped 3 bases, with 11 bases sitting between them. This CDR3 region has 15 residues. TCRdb re-called the RACE reads through MiXCR, storing one row per CDR3 protein. The sample carries 300,000 to 400,000 distinct CDR3 sequences, approximately 6.3% recorded once.

This sequence joins TRBV5-1 and TRBJ2-3; D uncertain. This receptor was taken from a young woman with alopecia areata. Some clones in this sample may be carry-over from other donors' samples. The input for sequencing was whole blood, taken in connection with sensitization to the hapten diphenylcyclopropenone (DPC). CDR3 protein: CASSLGGLPTDTQYF. The DNA of the CDR3 is TGCGCCAGCAGCTTGGGTGGCCTCCCTACAGATACGCAGTATTTT.